This TCR beta chain was identified during a study of response to subunit inactivated influenza vaccine. Study-level findings and limits: It was suggested by the authors that few new T cells are recruited by each seasonal influenza vaccination.

In this sample, this clonotype turned up a few times. The antigen remains undetermined. TCRdb independently ran MiXCR on the RT-PCR reads; one entry per CDR3 protein. The table shows about 800,000 distinct CDR3 sequences, with about 20% occurring only once. Per the germline V gene, CDR1 is SGHDT and CDR2 is YYEEEE. The CDR3 spans 14 residues. Losses at the gene ends were 5 bases for V and 2 bases for J; bases not matched to a gene: 4. The V and J genes are TRBV5-6 and TRBJ2-3, with 8 bases that match TRBD2. This specimen was PBMCs from blood, taken more than 4 days after vaccination. The receptor was derived from a man between 45 and 60 years old who received an inactivated influenza vaccine. Here the CDR3 DNA reads TGTGCCAGCAGTGCGGGGGGTGTCACAGATACGCAGTATTTT. Protein product: CASSAGGVTDTQYF. The whole variable domain, remainder taken from reference TRBV5-6 and TRBJ2-3, is DAGVTQSPTHLIKTRGQQVTLRCSPKSGHDTVSWYQQALGQGPQFIFQYYEEEERQRGNFPDRFSGHQFPNYSSELNVNALLLGDSALYLCASSAGGVTDTQYFGPGTRLTVL.